The 30 T cell receptor beta chains below were found in one sample sequenced in a study of response to subunit inactivated influenza vaccine. TCRdb processed the RT-PCR reads anew with MiXCR; each CDR3 protein has one entry. Of about 800,000 distinct CDR3 sequences in the sample, around 21% were seen once. This specimen consisted of PBMCs from blood, obtained roughly 5 days after vaccination. The receptors were gathered from a man aged 45-65 years who received an inactivated influenza vaccine.

The chain is built from TRBV7-2 and TRBJ2-1, with TRBD2 matching over 9 bases. CDR1 is SGHTA, CDR2 FQGNSA, per germline. With V trimmed by 0 bases and J by 8 bases, 2 bases remained unmatched. This CDR3 spans 14 amino acids. CDR3 DNA: TGTGCCAGCAGCTTAGCCGGGACTAGCTATGAGCAGTTCTTC. Translated: CASSLAGTSYEQFF.

This chain connects TRBV2 to TRBJ1-6; weak D call: TRBD1 (5 bases). Germline V gene lookup returns CDR1 SNHLY and CDR2 FYNNEI. The CDR3 runs 12 residues. V was shortened by 5 bases and J by 12 bases, with 11 bases between the two germline ends. The CDR3 protein is CASSWDPRPLHF. DNA for the CDR3: TGTGCCAGCAGTTGGGACCCGCGACCCCTCCACTTT. Drawing the rest from reference TRBV2 and TRBJ1-6, the complete variable domain is EPEVTQTPSHQVTQMGQEVILRCVPISNHLYFYWYRQILGQKVEFLVSFYNNEISEKSEIFDDQFSVERPDGSNFTLKIRSTKLEDSAMYFCASSWDPRPLHFGNGTRLTVT.

This clonotype was counted at least ten times. The rearrangement links TRBV12-3 or TRBV12-4 to TRBJ2-1, with D perhaps TRBD2 (6 bases). This CDR3 is built from 13 residues. Between the trimmed V and J ends, which lost 3 bases and 10 bases, there was a span of 13 bases. CDR3 protein: CASSLGYAGEQFF. In DNA form, the CDR3 reads TGTGCCAGCAGTTTGGGGTACGCGGGGGAGCAGTTCTTC.

This rearrangement joins TRBV5-5 to TRBJ2-3, with D tentatively TRBD1 (5 bases). The CDR3 sequence is 15 residues long. The V end was cut by 3 bases, the J end by 3 bases, with 14 bases between. Germline V gene data show CDR1 as SGHKS and CDR2 as YYEKEE (reference sequence). The CDR3 is CASSYPGRETDTQYF. CDR3 nucleotides: TGTGCCAGCAGCTACCCCGGCAGGGAAACAGATACGCAGTATTTT.

This clonotype has a handful of counts. The V gene is TRBV6-5, the J gene TRBJ2-3; D perhaps matches TRBD1 (6 bases). This CDR3 is built from 14 residues. The ends were cut back, 2 bases at V and 5 bases at J, with 11 bases in the middle. Per germline, CDR1 MNHEY and CDR2 SVGAGI. The CDR3 loop reads CASSYGTGLDTQYF. The DNA for the CDR3 is TGTGCCAGCAGTTACGGCACAGGGTTAGATACGCAGTATTTT.

This clonotype has only a few counts. This chain links TRBV7-3 with TRBJ2-1; possibly TRBD2 for D (6 bases). This CDR3 region has 12 residues. V was trimmed by 5 bases and J by 9 bases, leaving 11 bases between them. Per the germline V gene, CDR1 is SGHTA and CDR2 is FQGTGA. CDR3 in DNA: TGTGCCAGCAGCCCCGGGAGAAGTGAGCAGTTCTTC. Its protein is CASSPGRSEQFF.

This clonotype came up a few times. The chain joins TRBV29-1 to TRBJ2-7; 10 bases match TRBD2. J lost 0 bases, V lost 0 bases, and 11 bases had no gene match. CDR3 length: 18 amino acids. Germline lookup yields CDR1 SQVTM and CDR2 ANQGSEA. CDR3 nucleotide sequence: TGCAGCGTTGAAGAAGTTTCTAGCGGGGGCCTTTTCTCCTACGAGCAGTACTTC. Encoded protein: CSVEEVSSGGLFSYEQYF.

V gene TRBV7-2 combines with J gene TRBJ2-5; a weak D match, TRBD1 (5 bases). This CDR3 has 15 residues. Germline values: CDR1 SGHTA, CDR2 FQGNSA. The V gene lost 5 bases and the J gene lost 1 base, with 14 bases spanning the gap. The CDR3 protein is CASSLTGLSQETQYF. CDR3 sequence (DNA): TGTGCCAGCAGCCTAACAGGTTTATCCCAAGAGACCCAGTACTTC.

This clonotype has ten or more counts. The rearrangement joins TRBV5-1 to TRBJ2-7, with 8 bases identical to TRBD1. The J segment lost 3 bases and the V segment lost 6 bases, leaving 8 bases of the junction unmatched. There are 14 residues in the CDR3. Germline-derived CDR1 and CDR2 are SGHRS and YFSETQ. DNA of the CDR3: TGCGCCAGCACAACGGGACAGGCTAACTACGAGCAGTACTTC. Its protein product is CASTTGQANYEQYF.

This clonotype was observed a few times. V usage is TRBV6-4 and J usage is TRBJ2-3; 7 nucleotides line up with TRBD2. Germline CDR1 is MRHNA and CDR2 is SNTAGT. The CDR3 covers 23 residues. V shed 5 bases, J shed 3 bases, and the junction held 32 bases outside the gene matches. The CDR3 protein is CASSPHERDERDLSGGRTDTQYF. In DNA, the CDR3 is TGTGCCAGCAGTCCCCACGAGAGGGATGAGCGGGACCTCTCCGGGGGTCGGACAGATACGCAGTATTTT.

The rearrangement uses TRBV4-3 and TRBJ2-5, with a tentative D call TRBD1 (5 bases). The CDR3 covers 14 residues. Trimming shortened V by 4 bases and J by 5 bases, and 14 bases separated the two germline ends. Germline CDR1 is LGHNA and CDR2 is YSLEER. The CDR3 here is CASSPTLGRETQYF. The CDR3 bases are TGCGCCAGCAGCCCCACATTGGGGCGGGAGACCCAGTACTTC.

This clonotype was observed a handful of times. The chain uses TRBV29-1 and TRBJ2-7; 10 nucleotides match TRBD2. CDR3 size: 14 residues. Trimming cost V 4 bases and J 5 bases; bases outside gene matches: 8. CDR1 is SQVTM and CDR2 is ANQGSEA in the germline V gene. CDR3 in DNA: TGCAGCGTTGTTAAGCGGGAGGGTCTCGACGAGCAGTACTTC. It codes for CSVVKREGLDEQYF.

The genes are TRBV5-8 and TRBJ2-1; D gene uncertain. CDR1 is SGHTS and CDR2 is YDEGEE in the germline V gene. This CDR3 has 16 residues. V was clipped by 2 bases and J by 4 bases, with 16 bases between them. The CDR3 DNA sequence: TGTGCCAGCAGCTTTGGGCCTTCTTTCTGGTACAATGAGCAGTTCTTC. It encodes CASSFGPSFWYNEQFF.

This clonotype was seen only a few times. The V gene is TRBV9, the J gene TRBJ2-3; tentatively, D is TRBD1 (5 bases). The CDR3 is 14 amino acids. V lost 9 bases and J lost 5, with 19 bases in between. The germline V gene encodes CDR1 SGDLS and CDR2 YYNGEE. In nucleotides, the CDR3 is TGTGCCATCAAGACAGTTCTTCGTGGAGATACGCAGTATTTT. This encodes CAIKTVLRGDTQYF.

This clonotype has just a few counts. Being one base from a much bigger clone, this may be a read error. V gene TRBV10-3 combines with J gene TRBJ2-5; unclear D gene. Trimming removed 10 bases at V and 3 bases at J, with 9 bases between. This CDR3 spans 11 amino acids. Germline V gene lookup returns CDR1 ENHRY and CDR2 SYGVKD. The CDR3 protein is CATRTEETQYF. The CDR3 nucleotides are TGTGCCACCCGTACCGAAGAGACCCAGTACTTC.

This clonotype appeared a few times. This sequence joins TRBV12-3 or TRBV12-4 and TRBJ1-3; a weak D match, TRBD1 (6 bases). The germline V and J ends were trimmed by 8 bases and 4 bases, with 9 bases remaining between them. The CDR3 sequence is 12 residues long. The CDR3 sequence: CASQGTGNTIYF. CDR3 nucleotides: TGTGCCAGCCAGGGGACAGGAAACACCATATATTTT.

V usage is TRBV7-2 and J usage is TRBJ1-4; possibly TRBD1 for D (6 bases). Trimming stripped 5 bases from V and 7 bases from J, with 17 bases between. Per germline, CDR1 SGHTA and CDR2 FQGNSA. The CDR3 totals 15 residues. The CDR3 here is CASSLLGGPSEKLFF. DNA for the CDR3: TGTGCCAGCAGCCTATTAGGGGGACCCTCTGAAAAACTGTTTTTT.

This clonotype was seen a few times. The rearrangement links TRBV5-1 to TRBJ2-7, with D possibly being TRBD2 (6 bases). Between the trimmed V and J ends, which lost 2 bases and 2 bases, there was a span of 17 bases. CDR3 length: 16 amino acids. Germline lookup yields CDR1 SGHRS and CDR2 YFSETQ. The CDR3 nucleotides read TGCGCCAGCAGCTTCACGGGGGAGCGTAACCCCTACGAGCAGTACTTC. Translation gives CASSFTGERNPYEQYF.

The rearrangement links TRBV5-1 to TRBJ2-6, with TRBD1 matching 8 bases. The germline V gene has CDR1 SGHRS and CDR2 YFSETQ. The CDR3 is made up of 17 amino acids. Losses at the gene ends were 1 base for V and 4 bases for J; bases not matched to a gene: 7. CDR3 region: CASSLLQGATGANVLTF. As DNA, the CDR3 is TGCGCCAGCAGCTTGTTGCAGGGGGCGACAGGGGCCAACGTCCTGACTTTC.

This clonotype was recorded many times. V gene TRBV29-1 combines with J gene TRBJ2-1; no clear D gene. Trimming removed 7 bases at V and 3 bases at J, with 13 bases between. Per the germline V gene, CDR1 is SQVTM and CDR2 is ANQGSEA. The CDR3 is 13 amino acids. The CDR3 DNA reads as TGCAGCGCTTTGGGCTCTAGCTACAATGAGCAGTTCTTC. It is translated as CSALGSSYNEQFF.

CDR3 in DNA: TGCAGTGCTAGTAAGGGAACCCCAAACGAGCAGTACTTC. This sequence encodes CSASKGTPNEQYF. This rearrangement joins TRBV20-1 to TRBJ2-7, with D unclear. The CDR3 is 13 amino acids. CDR1 DFQATT and CDR2 SNEGSKA come from the germline V gene (reference sequence). Trimming took off 3 bases at V and 5 bases at J, with 14 bases between the two ends.

The chain carries TRBV2 and TRBJ2-1; maybe TRBD2 (6 bases). The CDR3 sequence is 17 residues long. CDR1 is SNHLY, CDR2 FYNNEI, per germline. The germline V and J ends were trimmed by 4 bases and 7 bases, with 23 bases remaining between them. The chain's CDR3 is CASSVYSLKEGGNEQFF. CDR3 nucleotide sequence: TGTGCCAGCAGTGTTTATTCCTTGAAGGAGGGTGGGAATGAGCAGTTCTTC.

CDR3 in DNA: TGTGCCAGCAGCCCGTCCGGAGGGAACAGCTATGGCTACACCTTC. Translated: CASSPSGGNSYGYTF. This chain links TRBV7-2 with TRBJ1-2; D gene ambiguous. V lost 5 bases to trimming and J lost 4 bases, with 17 bases between them. Germline V CDR1 and CDR2: SGHTA, FQGNSA. The CDR3 loop spans 15 amino acids.

The chain employs TRBV20-1 and TRBJ1-1; no firm D call. The CDR3 contains 13 residues. Trimming shortened V by 4 bases and J by 4 bases, and 13 bases separated the two germline ends. Germline CDR1 is DFQATT and CDR2 is SNEGSKA (reference sequence). CDR3 in DNA: TGCAGTGCTACCAAGGTGTCGGGCACTGAAGCTTTCTTT. It translates to CSATKVSGTEAFF.

This clonotype was detected a few times. DNA of the CDR3: TGCAGCGTTGCTCCGGGACAGCAAGAGACCCAGTACTTC. Residues: CSVAPGQQETQYF. The V and J genes are TRBV29-1 and TRBJ2-5; TRBD1 aligns across 7 bases. The ends lost 4 bases at V and 2 bases at J; junction bases unmatched: 4. The CDR3 has 13 residues. Germline V CDR1 and CDR2: SQVTM, ANQGSEA.

This clonotype has a count of ten or more. This chain uses TRBV6-6 with TRBJ2-7; D is uncertain. V lost 11 bases to trimming and J lost 3 bases, with 17 bases between them. This CDR3 comprises 13 residues. Germline CDR1 reads MNHNY; CDR2 reads SVGAGI (reference sequence). The chain's CDR3 is CAGMGVTLYEQYF. The CDR3 DNA sequence: TGTGCCGGAATGGGTGTTACCCTCTACGAGCAGTACTTC.

This clonotype was observed a handful of times. The rearrangement joins TRBV9 to TRBJ2-1, with 9 bases matching TRBD2. Germline V CDR1 and CDR2: SGDLS, YYNGEE. V lost 3 bases, J lost 0 bases, and 10 bases stayed unmatched. The CDR3 is 18 residues long. The CDR3 bases are TGTGCCAGCAGCGGCCAGGGAGCGGGAGGCTCCTCCTACAATGAGCAGTTCTTC. Residues: CASSGQGAGGSSYNEQFF.

This clonotype was picked up a small number of times. Germline is not matched at one junction end, which may reflect a read error. J is TRBJ2-1 and V is TRBV4-2; 8 nucleotides line up with TRBD1. The germline V gene has CDR1 LGHNA and CDR2 YNFKEQ. This CDR3 has 13 residues. The CDR3 here is CASSEDRGYEQFF. CDR3 nucleotides: TGTGCCAGCAGCGAAGACAGGGGATATGAGCAGTTCTTC.

This clonotype turned up a few times. The V call is TRBV15, the J call TRBJ1-1; possibly TRBD1 for D (6 bases). In germline, CDR1 is LNHNV, CDR2 YYDKDF (reference sequence). V was pared by 0 bases and J by 11 bases, with 13 bases between. CDR3 length: 13 amino acids. The DNA of the CDR3 is TGTGCCACCAGCAGAGACCTGGACAGTGCGGCTTTCTTT. It is translated as CATSRDLDSAAFF.

This clonotype was counted between two and nine times. The genes are TRBV6-1 and TRBJ1-2, with 10 nucleotides matching TRBD1. CDR1 MNHNS and CDR2 SASEGT come from the germline V gene. With V trimmed by 8 bases and J by 6 bases, 6 bases remained unmatched. The CDR3 spans 13 residues. The CDR3 loop is CASSAGQGDGYTF. CDR3 DNA: TGTGCCAGCTCGGCCGGACAGGGGGATGGCTACACCTTC.